This T cell receptor beta chain came from a study of blood T cells in healthy people across ages. Germline CDR1 reads SGHRS; CDR2 reads YFSETQ. The CDR3 has 12 residues. Primers used in a second PCR of about 7 to 12 cycles were a sample-barcoded 5' primer and a J-beta primer mix. Sequencing recovered at least 2.5 million CDR3-containing paired-end reads from each sample. In TCRdb, the 5' RACE reads were re-called with MiXCR into one record per CDR3 protein. In the table there are 750,000 or so distinct CDR3 sequences, around 25% of which are singletons. This sample was shared with a second study, whose subject was T cells of mothers and their children. From that paper: Once extracted, all RNA went into cDNA synthesis at around 1.4 ug per 15 ul.

The receptor comes from a boy younger than 18 in good health. The chain joins TRBV5-1 to TRBJ2-5; the match to TRBD1 covers 8 bases. The last part of the DNA fits TRBJ2-1 better; the J call may be wrong. Source material: blood. CDR3 residues: CASSSTGAPQFF. In nucleotides, the CDR3 is TGCGCCAGCAGCTCGACAGGGGCCCCGCAGTTCTTC.